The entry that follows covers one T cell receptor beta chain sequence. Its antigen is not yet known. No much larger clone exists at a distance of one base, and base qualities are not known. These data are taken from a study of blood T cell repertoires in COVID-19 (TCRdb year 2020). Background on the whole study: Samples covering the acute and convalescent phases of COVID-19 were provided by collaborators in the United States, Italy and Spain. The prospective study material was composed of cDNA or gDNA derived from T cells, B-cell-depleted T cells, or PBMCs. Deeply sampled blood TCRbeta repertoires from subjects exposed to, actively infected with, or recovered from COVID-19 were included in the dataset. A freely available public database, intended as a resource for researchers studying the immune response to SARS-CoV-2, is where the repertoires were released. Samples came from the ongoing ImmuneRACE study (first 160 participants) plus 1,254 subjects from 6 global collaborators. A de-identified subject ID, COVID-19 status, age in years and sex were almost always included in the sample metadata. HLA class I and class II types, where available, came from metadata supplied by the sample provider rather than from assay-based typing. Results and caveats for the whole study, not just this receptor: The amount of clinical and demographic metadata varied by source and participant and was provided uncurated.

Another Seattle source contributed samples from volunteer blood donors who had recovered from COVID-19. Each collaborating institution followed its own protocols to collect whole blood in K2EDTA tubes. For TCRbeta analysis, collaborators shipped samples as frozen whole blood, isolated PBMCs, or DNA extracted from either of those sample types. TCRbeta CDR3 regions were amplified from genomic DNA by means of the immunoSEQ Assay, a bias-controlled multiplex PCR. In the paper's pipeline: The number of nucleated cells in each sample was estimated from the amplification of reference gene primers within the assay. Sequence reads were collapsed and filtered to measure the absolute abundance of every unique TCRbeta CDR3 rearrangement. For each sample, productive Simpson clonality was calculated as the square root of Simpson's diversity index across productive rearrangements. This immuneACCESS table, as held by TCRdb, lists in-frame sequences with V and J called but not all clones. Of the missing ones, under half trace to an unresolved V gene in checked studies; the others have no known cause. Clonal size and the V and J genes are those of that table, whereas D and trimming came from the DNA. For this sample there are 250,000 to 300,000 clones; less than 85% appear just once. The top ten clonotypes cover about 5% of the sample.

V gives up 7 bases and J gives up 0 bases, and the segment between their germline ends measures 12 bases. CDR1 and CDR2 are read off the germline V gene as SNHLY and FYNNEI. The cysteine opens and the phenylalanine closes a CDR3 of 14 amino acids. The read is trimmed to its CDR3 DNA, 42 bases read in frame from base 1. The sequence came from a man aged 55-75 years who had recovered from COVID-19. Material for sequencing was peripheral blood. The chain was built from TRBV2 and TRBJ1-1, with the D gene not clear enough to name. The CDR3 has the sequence CASTAGRMNTEAFF. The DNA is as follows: TGTGCCAGCACGGCGGGCCGGATGAACACTGAAGCTTTCTTT.